Below, one TCR beta chain is given with its context. The CDR3 has 14 residues. In germline, CDR1 is SGHNT, CDR2 YENEEA. Trimming pared 5 bases from V and 1 base from J, leaving 11 bases between. This sample is drawn from a study of identical twins. MiXCR was run by TCRdb on the 5' RACE reads, yielding one entry per CDR3 protein. This sample yields 450,000 to 500,000 distinct CDR3 sequences, of which approximately 14% are seen a single time; about 1% belongs to the top ten. This sample was shared with a second study, whose subject was yellow fever vaccine responses in identical twins.

Sequencing was done on a sample of CD4+ T cells sorted from blood. The chain combines TRBV11-3 with TRBJ2-5; possibly TRBD2 for D (5 bases). The TCR was taken from a woman aged 18-30 years in good health. This chain's CDR3 is CASSPGLSQETQYF. DNA of the CDR3: TGTGCCAGCAGCCCTGGACTGTCCCAAGAGACCCAGTACTTC. The variable domain in full, completed from reference TRBV11-3 and TRBJ2-5, reads EAGVVQSPRYKIIEKKQPVAFWCNPISGHNTLYWYLQNLGQGPELLIRYENEEAVDDSQLPKDRFSAERLKGVDSTLKIQPAELGDSAVYLCASSPGLSQETQYFGPGTRLLVL.